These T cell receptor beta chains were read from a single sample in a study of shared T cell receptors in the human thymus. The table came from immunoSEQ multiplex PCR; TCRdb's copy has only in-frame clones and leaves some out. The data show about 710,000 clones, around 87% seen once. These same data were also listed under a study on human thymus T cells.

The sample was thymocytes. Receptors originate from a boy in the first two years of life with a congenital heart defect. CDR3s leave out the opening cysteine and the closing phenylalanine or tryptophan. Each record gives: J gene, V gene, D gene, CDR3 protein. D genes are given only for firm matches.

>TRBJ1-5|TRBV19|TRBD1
ASGSRDSRNQPQH
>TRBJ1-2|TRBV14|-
ASSSTPTLPGYT
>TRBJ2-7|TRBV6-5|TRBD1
ASSYQDRGPYYEQY
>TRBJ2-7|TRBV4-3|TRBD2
ASSQEGWTSGRWGRWEQY
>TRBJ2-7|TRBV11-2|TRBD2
ASSSGLARDSEQY
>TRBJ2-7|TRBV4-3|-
ASSQDLKGGGTTYYEQY
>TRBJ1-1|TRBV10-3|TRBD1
AISEKWDSKMNTEAF
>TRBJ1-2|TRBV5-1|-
ASSYGSNYGYT
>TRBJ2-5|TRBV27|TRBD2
ASRIRRGRAETQY
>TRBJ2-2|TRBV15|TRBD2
ATSTSGLAGGSGTGELF
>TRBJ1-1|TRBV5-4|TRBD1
ASSRMPGQGYTEAF
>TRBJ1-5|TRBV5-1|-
ASSLSSGFNQPQH
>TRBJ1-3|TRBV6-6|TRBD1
ASKPRDRAGNTIY
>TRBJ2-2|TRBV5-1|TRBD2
ASSLWEGDTGELF
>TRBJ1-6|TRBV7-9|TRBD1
ASSFRQGGSGNSPLH
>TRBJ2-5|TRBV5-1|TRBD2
ASSCRTSGSQETQY
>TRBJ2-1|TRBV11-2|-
ASSWGGANQQF
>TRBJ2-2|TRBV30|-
AWSVLSPGSGELF
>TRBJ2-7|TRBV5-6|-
ATSARADRSYEQY
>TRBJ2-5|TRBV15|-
ATSSRQIQETQY
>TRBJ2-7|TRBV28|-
ASSDRDFSYEQY
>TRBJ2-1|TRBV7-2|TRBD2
ASTSLAGGNNEQF
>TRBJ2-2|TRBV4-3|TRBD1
ASSQVPGQVSPGELF
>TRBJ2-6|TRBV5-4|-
ASSGQVSGANVLT
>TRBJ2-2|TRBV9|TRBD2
ASSVPPSGRDPTGELF
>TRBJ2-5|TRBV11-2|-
ASSLLQETQY
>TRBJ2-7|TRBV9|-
ASSVDTDRSYEQY
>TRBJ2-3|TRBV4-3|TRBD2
ASSPDYSGGAYITTDTQY
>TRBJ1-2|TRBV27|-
ASSLGKEGIHGYT
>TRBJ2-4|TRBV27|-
ATGGRHKNIQY
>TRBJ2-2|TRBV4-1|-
ASSQNLDFGELF
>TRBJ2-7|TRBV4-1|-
ASSQEIGREQY
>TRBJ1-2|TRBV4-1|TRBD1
ASSQESFRIARTGGKGYT
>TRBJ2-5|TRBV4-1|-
ASSQVTGLGQETQY
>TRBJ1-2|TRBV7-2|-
ASSPIRGDYGYT
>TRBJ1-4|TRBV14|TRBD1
ASSQQGQGTSNEKLF
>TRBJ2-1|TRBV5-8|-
ASSSSGPREQF
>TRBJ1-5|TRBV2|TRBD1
ASSPGQGSNQPQH
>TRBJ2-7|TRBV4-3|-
ASSQGRGRREYEQY
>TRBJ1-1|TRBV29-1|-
SVERSRNTEAF
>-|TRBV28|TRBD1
ASSFGGQLNSFYEQY
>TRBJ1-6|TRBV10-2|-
ASRIDRVSPLH
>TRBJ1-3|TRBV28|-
ASSTSGRGGTIY
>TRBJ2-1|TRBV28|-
ASSRKLLTSSTFITRYYNEQF
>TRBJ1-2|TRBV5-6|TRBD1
ASSDSGQTNYGYT
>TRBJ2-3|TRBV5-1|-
ASSPHPGADTQY
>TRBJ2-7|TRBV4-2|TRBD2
ASSQETSDFHEQY
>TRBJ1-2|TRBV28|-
ASSLWRKGNPGYT
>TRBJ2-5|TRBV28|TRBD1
ASSVPGQGDVVQETQY
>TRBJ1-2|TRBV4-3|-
ASSQVMFDGYT
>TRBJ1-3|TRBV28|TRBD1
ASSGGTGVTTIY
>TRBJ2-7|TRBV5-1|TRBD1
ASSDGVQDRGYEQY
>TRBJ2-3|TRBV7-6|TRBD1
ASSLAGQGNVTQY
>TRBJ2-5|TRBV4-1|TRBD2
ASSQDPQTGPGAGGETQY
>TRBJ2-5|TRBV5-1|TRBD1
ASSTGQGARTQY
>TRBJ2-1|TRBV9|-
ASSVATGSPYNEQF
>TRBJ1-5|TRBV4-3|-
ASSQDWFRGGKGNSNQPQH
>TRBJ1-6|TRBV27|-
ASSRGDDSPLH
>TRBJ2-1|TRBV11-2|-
ASSNPSSWQF